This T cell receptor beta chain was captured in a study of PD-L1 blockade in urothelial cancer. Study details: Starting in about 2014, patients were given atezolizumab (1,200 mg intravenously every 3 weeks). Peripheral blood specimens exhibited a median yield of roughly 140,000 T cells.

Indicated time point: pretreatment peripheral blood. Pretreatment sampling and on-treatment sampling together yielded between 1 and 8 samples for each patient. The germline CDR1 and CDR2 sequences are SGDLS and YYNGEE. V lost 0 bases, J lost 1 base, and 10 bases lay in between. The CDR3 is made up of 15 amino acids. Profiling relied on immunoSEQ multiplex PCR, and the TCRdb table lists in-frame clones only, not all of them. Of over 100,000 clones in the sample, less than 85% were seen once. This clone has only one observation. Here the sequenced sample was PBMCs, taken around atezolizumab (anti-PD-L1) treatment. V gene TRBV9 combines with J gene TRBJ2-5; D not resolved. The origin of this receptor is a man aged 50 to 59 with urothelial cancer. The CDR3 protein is CASSVGLPPQETQYF. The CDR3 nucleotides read TGTGCCAGCAGCGTAGGACTTCCGCCCCAAGAGACCCAGTACTTC.